This T cell receptor (beta chain) comes out of a study of cytomegalovirus exposure and HLA in healthy donors. Comments on this clone: Antigen specificity is unknown.

The length of the CDR3 is 15 residues. The V gene's germline CDR1 is SEHNR and CDR2 FQNEAQ (reference sequence). The V and J ends lost 1 base and 4 bases, in that order; junction bases with no gene match: 4. A multiplex PCR was run with 60 Vbeta primers and 13 Jbeta primers. Profiled with immunoSEQ multiplex PCR; TCRdb holds only in-frame clones, not every one. The profile shows approximately 160,000 clones, around 81% of them singletons. Study-level points and caveats: The authors later found HLA-associated TCR beta chains more clonally expanded than equally common others. An ancestry cluster, one associated with Asian ancestry, reportedly showed fewer N-insertions than the roughly 670-donor mean in a later analysis.

V and J are TRBV7-9 and TRBJ1-5, with 7 bases identical to TRBD1. The specimen sequenced was PBMCs. The source is a man aged 35 to 55 in good health and CMV-seronegative. The CDR3 is CASSLGAGGNQPQHF. The CDR3 bases are TGTGCCAGCAGCTTAGGAGCAGGGGGTAATCAGCCCCAGCATTTT. Complete variable domain (other parts from reference TRBV7-9 and TRBJ1-5): DTGVSQNPRHKITKRGQNVTFRCDPISEHNRLYWYRQTLGQGPEFLTYFQNEAQLEKSRLLSDRFSAERPKGSFSTLEIQRTEQGDSAMYLCASSLGAGGNQPQHFGDGTRLSIL.